A selection of T cell receptor beta chains follows, all from one sample in a study of breast tumors, draining lymph nodes, adjacent tissues. TCRdb processed the multiplex PCR reads anew with MiXCR; each CDR3 protein has one entry. This sample has fewer than 200,000 distinct CDR3 sequences; roughly a third occur once, and the top ten carry about 3.9%. The sample taken for sequencing was axillary lymph node tissue. The receptors shown here come from a female donor with breast cancer. Some clones in this sample may be carry-over from other donors' samples. Each CDR3 is given without its conserved first and last residue. A D gene is named only where the DNA matches it firmly. Not all rows give a size; the values are once, few, many and, for expanded clones, a class.

10	-	TRBV15	TRBJ2-4	few	TTSRLTGIQY
10	-	TRBV6-1	TRBJ2-5	many	AIARGQETQY
13	TRBD1	TRBV20-1	TRBJ2-7	-	SASSIRDRGYEQY
15	-	TRBV5-6	TRBJ1-2	many	ASSLVGRVIFQPGYT
13	TRBD2	TRBV7-2	TRBJ2-7	many	ASSPLAGVSYEQY
14	TRBD2	TRBV13	TRBJ2-1	many	ASSLSGGASYNEQF
10	TRBD1	TRBV29-1	TRBJ1-2	many	SVEGTGNGYT
12	-	TRBV20-1	TRBJ2-6	few	SARDRAGATVLT
12	-	TRBV29-1	TRBJ2-1	-	SSMSGLISNEQF
11	-	TRBV20-1	TRBJ1-4	-	SASWASYEKLF
13	-	TRBV6-4	TRBJ2-3	many	ASSMTPSSTDTQY
12	-	TRBV7-6	TRBJ2-7	many	ASSLDRINYEQY
11	-	TRBV9	TRBJ2-5	-	ASSDAARQTQY
13	TRBD1	TRBV11-2	TRBJ1-4	once	ASSRTGGVNEKLF
14	TRBD1	TRBV5-1	TRBJ1-4	-	ASSLFGQAINEKLF
13	-	TRBV9	TRBJ2-5	many	ASSVRDRLQETQY
15	TRBD1	TRBV10-3	TRBJ2-5	many	AISDPARQGPQETQY
10	TRBD1	TRBV7-2	TRBJ2-1	-	ASGQGWNEQF
14	TRBD1	TRBV6-1	TRBJ2-1	many	ASSEQRTGRYNEQF
12	TRBD2	TRBV19	TRBJ2-3	-	ASTSGGNTDTQY
12	-	TRBV9	TRBJ2-2	many	ASSPKGDTGELF